Described below is a single T cell receptor (beta chain) sequence and its context. One end of the junction is discordant with germline, which a read error may explain. The data belong to a study of cytomegalovirus exposure and HLA in healthy donors. Study as a whole: Within an early data release were around 87 million unique TCRs drawn from HLA-typed donors.

Germline CDR1 is SGHNT and CDR2 is YENEEA. The CDR3 length is 13 residues. PCR used 60 Vbeta primers and 13 Jbeta primers. Profiling relied on immunoSEQ multiplex PCR, and the TCRdb table lists in-frame clones only, not all of them. The sample has approximately 210,000 clones, around 83% seen once. The source material was PBMCs. The chain links TRBV11-3 to TRBJ2-3; possible D gene TRBD1, 6 bases. The TCR comes from a woman between 40 and 50 years old in good health and CMV-seronegative. The CDR3 nucleotides are TGTGCCAGCAGACCGACAGGAGCAGAAACGCAGTATTTT. Encoded protein: CASRPTGAETQYF.